This TCR beta chain derives from a study of cytotoxic CD8 clonotypes in ibrutinib-treated CLL. Sequencing was performed with immunoSEQ multiplex PCR; in TCRdb, only in-frame clones are kept and a portion is missing. The data contain roughly 150,000 clones, roughly four fifths of them singletons. V lost 3 bases and J lost 3, with 8 bases in between. The CDR3 is 13 amino acids. Germline V gives CDR1 LNHDA, CDR2 SQIVND (reference sequence). The V call is TRBV19, the J call TRBJ1-1; weak D call: TRBD1 (5 bases). Sample: PBMCs, taken after 24 months of ibrutinib treatment. The clonotype comes from a human donor with chronic lymphocytic leukemia. CDR3 residues: CASSIRGHTEAFF. CDR3 nucleotides: TGTGCCAGTAGTATTCGGGGCCACACTGAAGCTTTCTTT.